A selection of T cell receptor beta chains follows, all from one sample in a study of cytomegalovirus exposure and HLA in healthy donors. Some clones are missing from TCRdb's copy, which holds only in-frame ones; the method was immunoSEQ multiplex PCR. The sample includes nearly 200,000 clones, roughly 77% seen only once; the top ten take approximately 0.39%. What was sequenced was PBMCs. The source of these receptors is a male donor in good health and CMV-seropositive. The CDR3 runs from the conserved cysteine through the conserved F or W. The order of the fields is V gene, clone size, J gene, D gene, CDR3 protein, CDR3 DNA. The D gene is left open where the match is weak. Clone size is shown for a subset of rows, as once, few, many or a class of expanded clone.

TRBV7-9	NA	TRBJ1-1	NA	CASSLARAGTEAFF	TGTGCCAGCAGCTTAGCTAGGGCGGGCACTGAAGCTTTCTTT
TRBV13	NA	TRBJ1-4	NA	CASSPLAGGGEKLFF	TGTGCCAGCAGCCCCCTAGCAGGTGGTGGTGAAAAACTGTTTTTT
TRBV14	few	TRBJ1-1	TRBD1	CASSPNRGEAFF	TGTGCCAGCAGCCCAAACAGGGGTGAAGCTTTCTTT
TRBV9	NA	TRBJ2-5	TRBD1	CASSGTGELETQYF	TGTGCCAGCAGCGGGACAGGGGAGTTGGAGACCCAGTACTTC
TRBV19	NA	TRBJ2-7	TRBD2	CASSTGTSGSHEQYF	TGTGCCAGTAGTACCGGGACTAGCGGATCTCACGAGCAGTACTTC
TRBV28	NA	TRBJ1-1	NA	CASSLAELNTEAFF	TGTGCCAGCAGTCTCGCGGAGTTGAACACTGAAGCTTTCTTT
TRBV7-9	few	TRBJ2-7	NA	CASTLAGGRSYEQYF	TGTGCCAGCACCCTCGCCGGGGGTCGGTCCTACGAGCAGTACTTC
TRBV6-5	once	TRBJ2-1	NA	CASRDRRKQFF	TGTGCCAGCCGAGACAGGAGGAAGCAGTTCTTC
TRBV7-6	NA	TRBJ2-2	TRBD2	CASLGLAGSVGELFF	TGTGCCAGCTTGGGGCTAGCGGGGTCGGTCGGGGAGCTGTTTTTT
TRBV11-2	NA	TRBJ2-7	TRBD2	CASSNRDPGTRRYEQYF	TGTGCCAGCAGCAACCGGGACCCAGGGACTAGACGATACGAGCAGTACTTC
TRBV7-8	NA	TRBJ2-4	NA	CASSFDTQNIQYF	TGTGCCAGCAGCTTCGACACTCAAAACATTCAGTACTTC
TRBV19	NA	TRBJ2-7	TRBD1	CASSIGTGYEQYF	TGTGCCAGTAGTATAGGGACAGGCTACGAGCAGTACTTC
TRBV4-1	NA	TRBJ2-1	TRBD2	CASSQRQERGGVNEQFF	TGCGCCAGCAGCCAAAGGCAAGAGCGGGGGGGAGTCAATGAGCAGTTCTTC
TRBV9	NA	TRBJ1-1	NA	CASSVAQGGEAFF	TGTGCCAGCAGCGTAGCCCAAGGAGGGGAGGCTTTCTTT
TRBV28	NA	TRBJ1-1	TRBD1	CASSGAGGRGNTEAFF	TGTGCCAGCAGTGGGGCAGGGGGCAGGGGAAACACTGAAGCTTTCTTT
TRBV15	NA	TRBJ2-3	TRBD2	CATSRTSGVGPKDTDTQYF	TGTGCCACCAGCCGAACTAGCGGGGTGGGGCCCAAAGACACAGATACGCAGTATTTT
TRBV4-3	NA	TRBJ1-2	NA	CASSQADSLNYGYTF	TGCGCCAGCAGCCAAGCGGACAGCCTAAACTATGGCTACACCTTC
TRBV7-9	NA	TRBJ2-2	NA	CAGGGLANTGELFF	TGTGCCGGGGGAGGACTGGCGAACACCGGGGAGCTGTTTTTT
TRBV30	NA	TRBJ1-5	NA	CAWSSGSPAQPQHF	TGTGCCTGGAGTAGCGGCAGCCCGGCTCAGCCCCAGCATTTT
TRBV10-3	NA	TRBJ2-5	NA	CAISEDPSKQYF	TGTGCCATCAGTGAGGATCCTAGCAAGCAGTACTTC
TRBV6-6	few	TRBJ1-2	TRBD1	CASSQDRGAYGYTF	TGTGCCAGCAGCCAGGACAGGGGGGCCTATGGCTACACCTTC
TRBV7-9	NA	TRBJ2-7	TRBD1	CASSWTGEGEQYF	TGTGCCAGCAGCTGGACAGGGGAGGGCGAGCAGTACTTC
TRBV7-9	NA	TRBJ2-1	NA	CASRPGAEQFF	TGTGCCAGCAGACCAGGGGCTGAGCAGTTCTTC
TRBV5-8	NA	TRBJ1-5	TRBD1	CASSPTDRGDDQPQHF	TGTGCCAGCAGCCCGACAGACAGGGGTGACGATCAGCCCCAGCATTTT
TRBV6-5	NA	TRBJ1-1	TRBD1	CASSTLQGAEAFF	TGTGCCAGCAGTACCTTACAGGGGGCTGAAGCTTTCTTT
TRBV7-9	NA	TRBJ1-1	TRBD1	CASSGPTGVGEAFF	TGTGCCAGCAGCGGACCGACAGGGGTCGGTGAAGCTTTCTTT
TRBV9	NA	TRBJ2-3	NA	CASSVDSVTDTQYF	TGTGCCAGCAGCGTGGACTCGGTTACCGATACGCAGTATTTT
TRBV9	NA	TRBJ1-2	NA	CASSATDPSVYGYTF	TGTGCCAGCAGCGCGACAGATCCCTCGGTCTATGGCTACACCTTC